The next 20 T cell receptor beta chains were all read from a single sample in a study of shared clonotypes between healthy human individuals. The protocol was immunoSEQ multiplex PCR, while the TCRdb copy is restricted to in-frame clones and leaves out a portion. The profile covers over a million clones, with 75% appearing a single time and about 1.5% taken by the ten largest. Input material: memory CD4+ T cells sorted from blood. Described subset: CD45RA-negative fraction. These receptors all come from a man aged 18 to 29 in good health.

This chain links TRBV7-9 with TRBJ2-2; 9 bases map to TRBD1. J gave up 13 bases and V 4 bases, and 13 bases lay outside the gene matches. CDR3 size: 15 residues. CDR1 is SEHNR and CDR2 is FQNEAQ in the germline V gene (reference sequence). Here the CDR3 DNA reads TGTGCCAGCAGCTCGACTCCGGGACAGGGACAGGGGCTGTTTTTT. Residues: CASSSTPGQGQGLFF.

The rearrangement joins TRBV5-1 to TRBJ2-3; D not certain. Germline CDR1 is SGHRS and CDR2 is YFSETQ. The V gene lost 0 bases and the J gene lost 3 bases, with 14 bases spanning the gap. This CDR3 is built from 16 residues. This CDR3 is CASSLGVGYQTDTQYF. DNA for the CDR3: TGCGCCAGCAGCTTGGGGGTTGGTTATCAAACAGATACGCAGTATTTT.

The gene calls are TRBV10-1 and TRBJ1-1; D is ambiguous. V was shortened by 3 bases and J by 3 bases, with 11 bases between the two germline ends. CDR3 length equals 14 residues. Germline V gene lookup returns CDR1 WNHNN and CDR2 SYGVQD (reference sequence). This chain's CDR3 is CASSERPSDTEAFF. In nucleotides, the CDR3 is TGCGCCAGCAGTGAACGCCCTTCGGACACTGAAGCTTTCTTT.

The rearrangement joins TRBV11-3 to TRBJ2-7; D is undetermined. Between the trimmed V and J ends, which lost 8 bases and 5 bases, there was a span of 16 bases. Germline CDR1 and CDR2: SGHNT and YENEEA. This CDR3 has 13 residues. CDR3 amino acids: CASLRDPRHEQYF. The CDR3 DNA reads TGTGCCAGCCTCCGAGATCCTAGACACGAGCAGTACTTC.

The rearrangement links TRBV6-6 to TRBJ2-7; TRBD1 matches at 7 bases. Trimming at V came to 6 bases and at J to 2 bases, leaving 4 bases not matched to a gene. From germline, CDR1 is MNHNY and CDR2 SVGAGI (reference sequence). The CDR3 is 13 amino acids. In nucleotides, the CDR3 is TGTGCCAGCAGACCGGGACAGACCTACGAGCAGTACTTC. Translated, it gives CASRPGQTYEQYF.

The chain carries TRBV2 and TRBJ2-1; 9 bases agree with TRBD2. Trimming removed 11 bases from V and 1 base from J; junction bases left unmatched: 6. This CDR3 has 14 amino acids. Germline lookup yields CDR1 SNHLY and CDR2 FYNNEI. CDR3: CAGGGLASYNEQFF. CDR3 DNA sequence: TGTGCCGGGGGGGGACTAGCATCCTACAATGAGCAGTTCTTC.

This sequence joins TRBV5-1 and TRBJ2-1, with TRBD2 matching 7 bases. Germline CDR1 is SGHRS and CDR2 is YFSETQ. V lost 4 bases and J lost 9; bases outside the gene matches: 10. The CDR3 has 14 amino acids. As DNA, the CDR3 is TGCGCCAGCAGCCAGCCTAGCGGTTTGGGTGAGCAGTTCTTC. Translating gives CASSQPSGLGEQFF.

The chain is built from TRBV6-6 and TRBJ2-1; either TRBD1 or TRBD2 may supply D (5 bases each). CDR3 length: 15 residues. Looked up from germline, CDR1 is MNHNY and CDR2 is SVGAGI (reference sequence). The ends were cut back, 8 bases at V and 0 bases at J, with 14 bases in the middle. CDR3 amino acids: CASSGRPSSYNEQFF. CDR3 nucleotide sequence: TGTGCCAGCTCGGGACGTCCAAGCTCCTACAATGAGCAGTTCTTC.

This clone was seen once. The chain employs TRBV19 and TRBJ2-2; TRBD1 matches 7 bases. The germline V gene encodes CDR1 LNHDA and CDR2 SQIVND (reference sequence). The J segment lost 4 bases and the V segment lost 6 bases, leaving 5 bases of the junction unmatched. This CDR3 spans 14 amino acids. The CDR3 loop is CASSRGQTTGELFF. CDR3 coding DNA: TGTGCCAGTAGCCGGGGACAGACCACCGGGGAGCTGTTTTTT.

The chain employs TRBV9 and TRBJ2-2, with TRBD2 matching 7 bases. Germline V gene data show CDR1 as SGDLS and CDR2 as YYNGEE. The CDR3 is 16 amino acids. The V segment lost 4 bases and the J segment 1 base; nucleotides outside the gene matches: 7. For the CDR3, the DNA is TGTGCCAGCAGCCCCCGGGCTAGCGGGAACACCGGGGAGCTGTTTTTT. This encodes CASSPRASGNTGELFF.

This clone appeared once. This sequence joins TRBV7-2 and TRBJ1-1; D is uncertain. Trimming shortened V by 1 base and J by 7 bases, and 7 bases separated the two germline ends. There are 12 residues in the CDR3. Germline lookup yields CDR1 SGHTA and CDR2 FQGNSA. The chain's CDR3 is CASSLEVGEAFF. The CDR3 DNA reads TGTGCCAGCAGCTTAGAGGTTGGTGAAGCTTTCTTT.

The CDR3 region has the DNA TGTGCCGGTCGACAGGGTTCCTACGAGCAGTACTTC. This sequence encodes CAGRQGSYEQYF. The V call is TRBV30, the J call TRBJ2-7; 7 nucleotides agree with TRBD1. The CDR3 covers 12 residues. Germline loops: CDR1 GTSNPN, CDR2 SVGIG (reference sequence). Germline trimming cut 8 bases from V and 1 base from J; bases unmatched to any gene: 5.

This clone was counted only a few times. This sequence joins TRBV28 and TRBJ2-5; 10 bases match TRBD2. There are 14 residues in the CDR3. The germline CDR1 and CDR2 sequences are MDHEN and SYDVKM. With 2 bases clipped from V and 5 bases from J, the junction kept 2 bases outside the gene matches. CDR3 protein: CASSLLAGDETQYF. The CDR3 bases are TGTGCCAGCAGTTTACTAGCGGGGGACGAGACCCAGTACTTC.

This rearrangement joins TRBV29-1 to TRBJ1-2; D not certain. With 5 bases removed from V and 0 bases from J, the gap between germline ends came to 10 bases. The CDR3 spans 13 residues. Germline CDR1 and CDR2: SQVTM and ANQGSEA. Here the CDR3 reads CSVLTPTNYGYTF. CDR3 DNA: TGCAGCGTTCTCACACCAACTAACTATGGCTACACCTTC.

The rearrangement uses TRBV6-1 and TRBJ1-2; 10 bases match TRBD1. From germline, CDR1 is MNHNS and CDR2 SASEGT. This CDR3 is built from 14 residues. V lost 9 bases and J lost 4; bases outside the gene matches: 8. CDR3 bases: TGTGCCAGTAAGATGACAGGGGGCGCCTATGGCTACACCTTC. Its protein product is CASKMTGGAYGYTF.

The chain uses TRBV5-1 and TRBJ2-6; perhaps TRBD1 as D (6 bases). CDR1 and CDR2 (germline): SGHRS, YFSETQ. This CDR3 comprises 18 residues. The germline V and J ends were trimmed by 2 bases and 0 bases, with 15 bases remaining between them. In nucleotides, the CDR3 is TGCGCCAGCAGCTTCACAGGGCCCTCGGGCTCTGGGGCCAACGTCCTGACTTTC. This sequence encodes CASSFTGPSGSGANVLTF.

Many counts were recorded for this clone. This chain joins TRBV7-8 and TRBJ2-2, with D perhaps TRBD1 or TRBD2 (6 bases each). This CDR3 contains 13 residues. Germline V gene lookup returns CDR1 SGHVS and CDR2 FQNEAQ. V gave up 6 bases and J gave up 7 bases, with 12 bases separating them. The CDR3 loop is CASSSGQRGELFF. CDR3 nucleotide sequence: TGTGCCAGCAGTAGCGGACAGCGCGGGGAGCTGTTTTTT.

This clone appeared many times. The chain links TRBV25-1 to TRBJ2-1; D is unclear. The CDR3 is 12 residues long. Trimming took 2 bases from V and 6 from J, leaving 5 bases between them. CDR1 MGHDK and CDR2 SYGVNS come from the germline V gene. CDR3 loop: CASSERANEQFF. The CDR3, as DNA: TGTGCCAGCAGTGAACGTGCCAATGAGCAGTTCTTC.

V and J are TRBV30 and TRBJ1-5, with D maybe TRBD1 (5 bases). The germline CDR1 and CDR2 sequences are GTSNPN and SVGIG (reference sequence). V was cut by 3 bases and J by 5 bases, with 11 bases left in between. The CDR3 length is 13 residues. The DNA for the CDR3 is TGTGCCTGGAGCTCCAGGGACGATCAGCCCCAGCATTTT. It specifies CAWSSRDDQPQHF.

V gene TRBV30 combines with J gene TRBJ1-2; D call uncertain. The CDR3 covers 12 residues. Trimming cost V 1 base and J 8 bases, with 11 bases left between them. CDR1 is GTSNPN and CDR2 is SVGIG in the germline V gene (reference sequence). Here the CDR3 reads CAWSEGGRGYTF. CDR3 coding DNA: TGTGCCTGGAGTGAGGGCGGAAGGGGCTACACCTTC.